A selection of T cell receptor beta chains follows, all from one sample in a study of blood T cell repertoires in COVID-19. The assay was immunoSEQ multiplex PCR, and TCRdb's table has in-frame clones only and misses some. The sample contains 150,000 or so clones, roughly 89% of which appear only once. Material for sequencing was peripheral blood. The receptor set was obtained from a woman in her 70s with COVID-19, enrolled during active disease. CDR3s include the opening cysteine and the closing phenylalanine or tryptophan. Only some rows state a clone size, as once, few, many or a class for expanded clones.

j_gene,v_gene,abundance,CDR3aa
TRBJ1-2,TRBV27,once,CASSPRPGGAIYGYTF
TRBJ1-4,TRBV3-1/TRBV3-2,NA,CASSRKWEGRGRFF
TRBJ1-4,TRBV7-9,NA,CASSGATGINEKLFF
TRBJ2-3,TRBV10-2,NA,CASSMGGLDSADTQYF
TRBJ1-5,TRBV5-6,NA,CASSLGGSNQPQHF
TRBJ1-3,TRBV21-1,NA,CASSKGRGGNTIYF
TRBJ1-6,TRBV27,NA,CASSRTPQSNSPLHF
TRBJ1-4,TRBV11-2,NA,CASSKTGEKLFF
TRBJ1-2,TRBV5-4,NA,CASSLGGEANYGYTF
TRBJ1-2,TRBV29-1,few,CSVDRTYGYTF
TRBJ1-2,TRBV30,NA,CAWSVPRTGGYGYTF
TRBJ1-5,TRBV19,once,CASSIQRYNQPQHF
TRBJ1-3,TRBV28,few,CASRPAGAGGNTIYF
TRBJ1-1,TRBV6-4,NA,CASSVTGGSHTEAFF
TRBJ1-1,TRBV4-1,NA,CVSTRQGGSNTEAFF
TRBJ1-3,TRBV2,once,CASNLGQHSGNTIYF
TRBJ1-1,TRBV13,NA,CASRRTGDRGDTEAFF
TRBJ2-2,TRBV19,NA,CASSIVGTGGLTGELFF
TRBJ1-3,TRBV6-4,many,CASSTGTGDGNTIYF
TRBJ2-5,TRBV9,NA,CASSPPSGVWDETQYF
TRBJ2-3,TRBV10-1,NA,CASSAGTGAGSTDTQYF
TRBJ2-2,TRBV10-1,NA,CASRASGNTGELFF
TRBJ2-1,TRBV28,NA,CASSGTSGGNYYNEQFF
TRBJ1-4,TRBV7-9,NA,CASSPSRQAEKLFF
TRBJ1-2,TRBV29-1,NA,CSVEEAEANYGYTF
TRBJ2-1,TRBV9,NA,CASSLTGGPYNEQFF
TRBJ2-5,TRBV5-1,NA,CASNSGTGEETQYF
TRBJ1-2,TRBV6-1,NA,CASSEEGQGFNYGYTF
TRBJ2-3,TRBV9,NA,CASSVSGLSTDTQYF
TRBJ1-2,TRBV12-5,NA,CASGLVDFRETGNYGYTF
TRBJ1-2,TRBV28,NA,CASSLGTGFLNYGYTF
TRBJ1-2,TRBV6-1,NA,CASSEVFGTALRGGYTF
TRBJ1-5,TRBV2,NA,CASSDDIRNQPQHF
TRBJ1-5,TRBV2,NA,CASLRGLEQPQHF
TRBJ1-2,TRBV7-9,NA,CASSLSYFGYTF
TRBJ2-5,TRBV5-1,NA,CASSLAGRPRGGETQYF
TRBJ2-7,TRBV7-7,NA,CASSPLGTNSYEQYF
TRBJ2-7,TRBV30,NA,CAWSVPGTGGFSYEQYF
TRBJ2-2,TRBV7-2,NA,CASSLESGGVSGELFF
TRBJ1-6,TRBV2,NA,CASTGQGTGHNSPLHF
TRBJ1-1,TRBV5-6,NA,CASSPKGQVINTEAFF
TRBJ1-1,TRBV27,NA,CASSLSRPFENSKNTEAFF